The clone carrying this T cell receptor (beta chain) was observed a few times. Arm-PCR of CDR3 regions and iRepertoire HTBI primers were the basis on which TCR beta libraries were built. From the multiplex PCR reads, TCRdb called clonotypes with MiXCR, one entry per CDR3 protein. The table includes a few hundred thousand distinct CDR3 sequences, 12% detected once. The sample comes from a study of regulatory T cells in long-lasting Graves disease. The time point: newly diagnosed GD, antithyroid drugs for less than 3 months. From PBMCs, RNA was extracted and then used to make the TCR library. This CDR3 spans 14 amino acids. Per the germline V gene, CDR1 is SGHRS and CDR2 is YFSETQ. V shed 1 base and J shed 7 bases, with 9 bases lying between them. The same data also went into a second study, on T cells in Graves' hyperthyroidism and ophthalmopathy.

The source was peripheral blood mononuclear cells (PBMCs), collected at new diagnosis, from a patient treated with antithyroid drugs. This clonotype was obtained from a woman in her late teens or twenties with Graves disease. The V gene is TRBV5-1, the J gene TRBJ1-6, with D unresolved. This chain's CDR3 is CASSLQSVNSPLHF. The CDR3 coding sequence is TGCGCCAGCAGCTTGCAGTCAGTAAATTCACCCCTCCACTTT.